These 2 T cell receptor beta chains originate from one sample sequenced in a study of shared clonotypes between healthy human individuals. The table came from immunoSEQ multiplex PCR; TCRdb's copy has only in-frame clones and leaves some out. This sample carries some 630,000 clones, around 72% of them seen once, and the ten largest clones take under 2%. The source material was memory CD4+ T cells sorted from blood. Subset: CD45RA-negative fraction. All receptors derive from a woman in her twenties or thirties in good health.

In this sample, this clone turned up once. This chain connects TRBV27 to TRBJ2-1; D could derive from TRBD1 or TRBD2 (5 bases each). The V and J ends lost 5 bases and 2 bases respectively, with 16 bases between them. The CDR3 is 16 residues long. CDR1 is MNHEY and CDR2 is SMNVEV in the germline V gene (reference sequence). The CDR3 spells CASSPMGTGAYNEQFF. The CDR3 nucleotides are TGTGCCAGCAGTCCCATGGGGACGGGCGCCTACAATGAGCAGTTCTTC.

This chain joins TRBV5-1 and TRBJ2-6; D could derive from TRBD1 or TRBD2 (6 bases each). This CDR3 has 16 amino acids. Germline lookup yields CDR1 SGHRS and CDR2 YFSETQ. V lost 6 bases, J lost 4 bases, and 17 bases lay in between. CDR3 sequence: CASNRGVLTGANVLTF. CDR3 sequence (DNA): TGCGCCAGCAATAGGGGGGTCCTCACCGGGGCCAACGTCCTGACTTTC.